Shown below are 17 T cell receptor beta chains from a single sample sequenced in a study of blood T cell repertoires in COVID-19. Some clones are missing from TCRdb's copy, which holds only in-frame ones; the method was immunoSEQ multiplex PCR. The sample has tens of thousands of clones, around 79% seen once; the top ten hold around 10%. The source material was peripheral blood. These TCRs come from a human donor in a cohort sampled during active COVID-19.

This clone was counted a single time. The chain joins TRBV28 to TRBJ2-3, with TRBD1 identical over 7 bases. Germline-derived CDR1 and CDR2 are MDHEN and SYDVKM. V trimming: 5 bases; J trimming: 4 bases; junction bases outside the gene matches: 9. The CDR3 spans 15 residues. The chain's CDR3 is CASSPPGTGADTQYF. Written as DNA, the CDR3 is TGTGCCAGCAGTCCACCAGGCACAGGGGCAGATACGCAGTATTTT.

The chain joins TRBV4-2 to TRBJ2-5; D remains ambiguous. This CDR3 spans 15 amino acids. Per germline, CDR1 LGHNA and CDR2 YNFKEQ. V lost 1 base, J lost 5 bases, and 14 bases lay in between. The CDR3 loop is CASSQVPFGQETQYF. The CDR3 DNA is TGTGCCAGCAGCCAAGTCCCCTTTGGTCAGGAGACCCAGTACTTC.

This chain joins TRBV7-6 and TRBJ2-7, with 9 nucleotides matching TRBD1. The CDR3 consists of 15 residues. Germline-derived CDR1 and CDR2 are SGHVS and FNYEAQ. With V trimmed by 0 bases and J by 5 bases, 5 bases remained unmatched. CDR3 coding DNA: TGTGCCAGCAGCTTAGCCGGGACAGGGTCGAACGAGCAGTACTTC. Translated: CASSLAGTGSNEQYF.

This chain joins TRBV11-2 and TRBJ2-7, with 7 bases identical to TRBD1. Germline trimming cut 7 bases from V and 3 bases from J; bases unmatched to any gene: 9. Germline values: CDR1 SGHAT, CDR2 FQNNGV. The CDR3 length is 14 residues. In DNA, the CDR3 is TGTGCCAGCACCACAGGGGTTCCCGGCTACGAGCAGTACTTC. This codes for CASTTGVPGYEQYF.

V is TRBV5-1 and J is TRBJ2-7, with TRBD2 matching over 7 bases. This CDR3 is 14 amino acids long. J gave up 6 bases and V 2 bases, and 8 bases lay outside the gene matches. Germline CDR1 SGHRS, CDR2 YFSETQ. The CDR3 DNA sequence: TGCGCCAGCAGCTTAATAGTTGGGAGGGTCGAGCAGTACTTC. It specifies CASSLIVGRVEQYF.

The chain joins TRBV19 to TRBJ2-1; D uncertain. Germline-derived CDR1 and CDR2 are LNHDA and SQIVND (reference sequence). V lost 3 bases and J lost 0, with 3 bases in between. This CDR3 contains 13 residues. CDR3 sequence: CASSMSSYNEQFF. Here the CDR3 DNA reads TGTGCCAGTAGTATGAGCTCCTACAATGAGCAGTTCTTC.

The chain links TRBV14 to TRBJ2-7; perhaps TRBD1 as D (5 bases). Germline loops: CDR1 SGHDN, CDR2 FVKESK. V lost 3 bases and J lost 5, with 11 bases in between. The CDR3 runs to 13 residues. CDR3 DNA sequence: TGTGCCAGCAGCCAGGTCAGGGTCCACGAGCAGTACTTC. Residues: CASSQVRVHEQYF. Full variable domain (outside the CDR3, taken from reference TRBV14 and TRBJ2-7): EAGVTQFPSHSVIEKGQTVTLRCDPISGHDNLYWYRRVMGKEIKFLLHFVKESKQDESGMPNNRFLAERTGGTYSTLKVQPAELEDSGVYFCASSQVRVHEQYFGPGTRLTVT.

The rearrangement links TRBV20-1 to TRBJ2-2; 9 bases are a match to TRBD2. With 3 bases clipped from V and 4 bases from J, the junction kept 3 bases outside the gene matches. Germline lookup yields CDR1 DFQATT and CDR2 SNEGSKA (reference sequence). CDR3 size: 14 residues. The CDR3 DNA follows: TGCAGTGCTAGTGGCGGGAGGGCCACCGGGGAGCTGTTTTTT. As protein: CSASGGRATGELFF.

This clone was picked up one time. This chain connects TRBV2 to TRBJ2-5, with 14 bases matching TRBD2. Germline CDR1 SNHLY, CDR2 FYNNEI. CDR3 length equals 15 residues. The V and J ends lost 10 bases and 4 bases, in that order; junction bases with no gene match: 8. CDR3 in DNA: TGTGCCACGAGACTAGCGGGAGGGCGCCGAGAGACCCAGTACTTC. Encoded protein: CATRLAGGRRETQYF.

The CDR3 DNA is TGTGCCAGCAGTGCAAATCAGGGGCTAAAAAACATTCAGTACTTC. This codes for CASSANQGLKNIQYF. This chain links TRBV27 with TRBJ2-4; the D gene is possibly TRBD1 (6 bases). Trimming stripped 5 bases from V and 4 bases from J, with 15 bases between. CDR1 is MNHEY and CDR2 is SMNVEV in the germline V gene (reference sequence). The CDR3 has 15 residues.

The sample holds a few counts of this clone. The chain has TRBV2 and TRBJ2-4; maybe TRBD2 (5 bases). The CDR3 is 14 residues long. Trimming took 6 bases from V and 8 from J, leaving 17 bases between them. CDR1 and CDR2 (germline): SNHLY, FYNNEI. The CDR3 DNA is TGTGCCAGCAGCTCCCTAAGCGGTACCGACATTCAGTACTTC. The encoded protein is CASSSLSGTDIQYF.

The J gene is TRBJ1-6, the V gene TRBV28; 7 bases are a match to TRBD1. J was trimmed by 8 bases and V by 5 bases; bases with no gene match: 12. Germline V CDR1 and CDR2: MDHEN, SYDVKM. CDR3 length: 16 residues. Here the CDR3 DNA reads TGTGCCAGCAGTCCTCCTCGACAGGGAAGGGATTCACCCCTCCACTTT. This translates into CASSPPRQGRDSPLHF.

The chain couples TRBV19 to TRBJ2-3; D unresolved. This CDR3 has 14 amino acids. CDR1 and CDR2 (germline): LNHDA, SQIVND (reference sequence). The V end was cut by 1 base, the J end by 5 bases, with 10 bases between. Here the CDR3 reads CASSIGRRGDTQYF. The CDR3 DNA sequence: TGTGCCAGTAGTATAGGTCGCAGAGGAGATACGCAGTATTTT.

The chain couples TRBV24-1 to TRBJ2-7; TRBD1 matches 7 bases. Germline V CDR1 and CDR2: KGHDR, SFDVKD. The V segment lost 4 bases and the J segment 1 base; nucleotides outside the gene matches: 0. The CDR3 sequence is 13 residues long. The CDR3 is CATSETGSYEQYF. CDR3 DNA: TGTGCCACCAGTGAGACAGGGTCCTACGAGCAGTACTTC.

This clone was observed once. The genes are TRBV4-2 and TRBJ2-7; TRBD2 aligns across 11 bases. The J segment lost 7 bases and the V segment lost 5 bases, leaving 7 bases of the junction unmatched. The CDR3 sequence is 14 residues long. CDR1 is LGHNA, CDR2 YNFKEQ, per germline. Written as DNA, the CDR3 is TGTGCCAGCAGCATTAGCGGGAGGGCCTGGGAGCAGTACTTC. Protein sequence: CASSISGRAWEQYF.

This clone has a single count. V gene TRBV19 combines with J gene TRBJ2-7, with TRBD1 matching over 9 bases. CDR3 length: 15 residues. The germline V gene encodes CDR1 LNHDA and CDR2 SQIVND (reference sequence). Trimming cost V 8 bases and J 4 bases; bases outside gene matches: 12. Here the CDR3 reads CASQSIGTGLYEQYF. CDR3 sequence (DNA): TGTGCCAGTCAATCGATCGGGACAGGGCTATACGAGCAGTACTTC. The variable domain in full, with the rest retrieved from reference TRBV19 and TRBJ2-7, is DGGITQSPKYLFRKEGQNVTLSCEQNLNHDAMYWYRQDPGQGLRLIYYSQIVNDFQKGDIAEGYSVSREKKESFPLTVTSAQKNPTAFYLCASQSIGTGLYEQYFGPGTRLTVT.

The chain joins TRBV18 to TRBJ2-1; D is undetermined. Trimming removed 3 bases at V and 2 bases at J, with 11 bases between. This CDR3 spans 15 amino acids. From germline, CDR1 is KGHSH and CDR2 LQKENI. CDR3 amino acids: CASSPRLQTYNEQFF. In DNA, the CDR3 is TGTGCCAGCTCACCGAGGCTTCAAACCTACAATGAGCAGTTCTTC.